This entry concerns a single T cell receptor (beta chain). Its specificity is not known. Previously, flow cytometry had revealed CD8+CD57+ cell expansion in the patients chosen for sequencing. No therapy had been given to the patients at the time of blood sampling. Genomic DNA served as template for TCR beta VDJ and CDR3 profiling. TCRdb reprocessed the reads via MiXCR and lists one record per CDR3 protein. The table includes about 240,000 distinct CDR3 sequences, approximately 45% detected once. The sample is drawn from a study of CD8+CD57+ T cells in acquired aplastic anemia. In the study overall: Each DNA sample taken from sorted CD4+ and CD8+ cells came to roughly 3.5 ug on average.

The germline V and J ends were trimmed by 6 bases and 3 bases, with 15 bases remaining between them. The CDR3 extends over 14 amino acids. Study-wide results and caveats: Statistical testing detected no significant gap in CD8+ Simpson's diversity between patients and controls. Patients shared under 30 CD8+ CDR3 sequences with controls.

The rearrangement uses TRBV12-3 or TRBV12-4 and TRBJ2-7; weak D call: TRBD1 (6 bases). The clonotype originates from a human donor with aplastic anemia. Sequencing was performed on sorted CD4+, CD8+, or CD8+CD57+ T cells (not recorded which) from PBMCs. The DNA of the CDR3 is TGTGCCAGCAGAAGGGACACCGAAATCTACGAGCAGTACTTC. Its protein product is CASRRDTEIYEQYF.